One and the same sample provided the 17 T cell receptor beta chains below, sequenced in a study of CD8+CD57+ T cells in acquired aplastic anemia. CDR3 and TCR beta VDJ profiling relied on genomic DNA as the template. MiXCR, run by TCRdb on the reads, gives a single entry per CDR3 protein. Of more than 150,000 distinct CDR3 sequences in the sample, roughly half were seen once. Selection for sequencing was limited to patients who had shown CD8+CD57+ cell expansion by flow cytometry. The specimen was sorted CD4+, CD8+, or CD8+CD57+ T cells (not recorded which) from PBMCs. These receptors were obtained from a human donor with aplastic anemia.

CDR3 DNA sequence: TGTGCCAGCAGTGATCTGGGGGACGAGCAGTTCTTC. Protein sequence: CASSDLGDEQFF. V usage is TRBV2 and J usage is TRBJ2-1, with D perhaps being TRBD1 or TRBD2 (5 bases each). The V and J ends lost 3 bases and 10 bases respectively, with 10 bases between them. The CDR3 has 12 residues. The germline V gene encodes CDR1 SNHLY and CDR2 FYNNEI.

This clonotype was recorded many times. The rearrangement links TRBV20-1 to TRBJ1-5; the match to TRBD1 covers 7 bases. Germline CDR1 DFQATT, CDR2 SNEGSKA (reference sequence). J gave up 2 bases and V 6 bases, and 7 bases lay outside the gene matches. The CDR3 has 14 amino acids. CDR3 coding DNA: TGCAGTGCAATGGACAGGTCGGGCAATCAGCCCCAGCATTTT. Translation: CSAMDRSGNQPQHF.

The V and J genes are TRBV10-3 and TRBJ1-1, with TRBD1 as a possible D gene (5 bases). CDR3 size: 14 residues. Germline V gene data show CDR1 as ENHRY and CDR2 as SYGVKD. V dropped 4 bases and J dropped 1 base, with 10 bases sitting between them. CDR3 amino acids: CAISAADRNTEAFF. Written as DNA, the CDR3 is TGTGCCATCAGTGCCGCCGACAGGAACACTGAAGCTTTCTTT.

This chain connects TRBV2 to TRBJ2-1, with 11 bases lining up with TRBD2. CDR3 length: 12 residues. The V gene's germline CDR1 is SNHLY and CDR2 FYNNEI. Losses at the gene ends were 9 bases for V and 7 bases for J; bases not matched to a gene: 2. The CDR3 DNA reads TGTGCCAGTGTAGCGGGGGGGAATGAGCAGTTCTTC. Its translation is CASVAGGNEQFF.

The rearrangement uses TRBV10-1 and TRBJ2-7; tentatively, D is TRBD2 (5 bases). Trimming cost V 3 bases and J 2 bases, with 14 bases left between them. CDR1 is WNHNN, CDR2 SYGVQD, per germline (reference sequence). This CDR3 has 15 amino acids. CDR3 DNA sequence: TGCGCCAGCAGTGAATTGAGGACGGGGACCTACGAGCAGTACTTC. Its translation is CASSELRTGTYEQYF.

This clonotype was counted at least ten times. This chain connects TRBV5-6 to TRBJ1-2; 8 bases are a match to TRBD1. V shed 0 bases, J shed 5 bases, and the junction held 9 bases outside the gene matches. The CDR3 extends over 16 amino acids. The germline V gene encodes CDR1 SGHDT and CDR2 YYEEEE. CDR3 DNA sequence: TGTGCCAGCAGCTTGGGGGGAGGCAGGGGGCTGTATGGCTACACCTTC. Translation: CASSLGGGRGLYGYTF.

The J gene is TRBJ2-2, the V gene TRBV19, with D tentatively TRBD1 (6 bases). V lost 5 bases to trimming and J lost 8 bases, with 12 bases between them. This CDR3 comprises 13 residues. Germline V gives CDR1 LNHDA, CDR2 SQIVND (reference sequence). The CDR3 bases are TGTGCCAGTAGTCCTACCGGGACAGGGGAGCTGTTTTTT. Encoded protein: CASSPTGTGELFF.

This chain links TRBV2 with TRBJ2-5, with 10 bases matching TRBD1. With V trimmed by 6 bases and J by 2 bases, 3 bases remained unmatched. The CDR3 consists of 14 residues. CDR1 is SNHLY, CDR2 FYNNEI, per germline. The CDR3 DNA follows: TGTGCCAGCAGGACGGGACAGGGGCAAGAGACCCAGTACTTC. This gives the protein CASRTGQGQETQYF.

This sequence joins TRBV3-1 and TRBJ1-1, with D tentatively TRBD1 (6 bases). Trimming stripped 1 base from V and 2 bases from J, with 8 bases between. The CDR3 is 14 amino acids. Germline V CDR1 and CDR2: LGHDT, YNNKEL (reference sequence). CDR3: CASSQGGLNTEAFF. In nucleotides, the CDR3 is TGTGCCAGCAGCCAAGGGGGGCTTAACACTGAAGCTTTCTTT.

The rearrangement uses TRBV7-7 and TRBJ2-3, with D perhaps assigned TRBD1 or TRBD2 (5 bases each). V lost 5 bases and J lost 4, with 13 bases in between. Germline V lookup: CDR1 SSHAT, CDR2 FNYEAQ (reference sequence). The CDR3 is 14 amino acids. For the CDR3, the DNA is TGTGCCAGCAGCCCTAGTCAGGGAGCAGATACGCAGTATTTT. Its translation is CASSPSQGADTQYF.

This clonotype was seen a few times. The gene calls are TRBV2 and TRBJ1-2; D perhaps matches TRBD1 (6 bases). This CDR3 region has 13 residues. Per the germline V gene, CDR1 is SNHLY and CDR2 is FYNNEI. The V and J ends lost 5 bases and 4 bases respectively, with 11 bases between them. The CDR3 spells CASSKDSIYGYTF. The CDR3 DNA reads TGTGCCAGCAGTAAGGACAGCATCTATGGCTACACCTTC.

This rearrangement joins TRBV5-1 to TRBJ2-3, with a tentative D call TRBD2 (6 bases). The V gene lost 1 base and the J gene lost 2 bases, with 11 bases spanning the gap. The germline gives CDR1 SGHRS, CDR2 YFSETQ. The CDR3 consists of 15 residues. CDR3 in amino acids: CASSLRGEFTDTQYF. Here the CDR3 DNA reads TGCGCCAGCAGCTTGCGCGGGGAGTTCACAGATACGCAGTATTTT.

This rearrangement joins TRBV2 to TRBJ1-3; D remains ambiguous. From germline, CDR1 is SNHLY and CDR2 FYNNEI. This CDR3 contains 14 residues. V was trimmed by 1 base and J by 1 base, leaving 5 bases between them. CDR3 protein: CASSEGGSGNTIYF. CDR3 DNA: TGTGCCAGCAGTGAAGGGGGTTCTGGAAACACCATATATTTT.

The chain has TRBV10-3 and TRBJ1-2; a weak D match, TRBD1 (5 bases). This CDR3 is 16 amino acids long. V lost 0 bases and J lost 3, with 14 bases in between. Germline CDR1 reads ENHRY; CDR2 reads SYGVKD. CDR3: CAISESTLGVDYGYTF. CDR3 sequence (DNA): TGTGCCATCAGTGAGTCGACTCTGGGGGTTGACTATGGCTACACCTTC.

As for this clonotype: At one end, the junction sequence differs from germline, possibly due to a read error. The chain couples TRBV4-1 to TRBJ2-3, with 11 bases matching TRBD2. Germline-derived CDR1 and CDR2 are MGHRA and YSYEKL. The CDR3 has 18 residues. DNA of the CDR3: TGCGCCAGCAGCCAAGCCAGACTAGCGGGACCCGCAGGAGATACGCGGTATTTT. Its translation is CASSQARLAGPAGDTRYF.

This clonotype was counted at least ten times. The chain uses TRBV7-2 and TRBJ1-1; no clear D gene. CDR1 and CDR2 (germline): SGHTA, FQGNSA. The CDR3 totals 14 residues. V was cut by 0 bases and J by 4 bases, with 9 bases left in between. CDR3 bases: TGTGCCAGCAGCTTAGCCACCACAACCACTGAAGCTTTCTTT. It codes for CASSLATTTTEAFF.

Notes on this clonotype: As the CDR3 is not closed by the conserved phenylalanine or tryptophan, this likely results from a read error. The chain couples TRBV9 to TRBJ2-3, with TRBD2 identical over 11 bases. Looked up from germline, CDR1 is SGDLS and CDR2 is YYNGEE. The CDR3 consists of 18 residues. CDR3 loop: CANSPLAGGASTGDTQYS. DNA of the CDR3: TGTGCCAACAGCCCCCTAGCGGGAGGCGCATCCACGGGAGATACGCAGTATTCT.